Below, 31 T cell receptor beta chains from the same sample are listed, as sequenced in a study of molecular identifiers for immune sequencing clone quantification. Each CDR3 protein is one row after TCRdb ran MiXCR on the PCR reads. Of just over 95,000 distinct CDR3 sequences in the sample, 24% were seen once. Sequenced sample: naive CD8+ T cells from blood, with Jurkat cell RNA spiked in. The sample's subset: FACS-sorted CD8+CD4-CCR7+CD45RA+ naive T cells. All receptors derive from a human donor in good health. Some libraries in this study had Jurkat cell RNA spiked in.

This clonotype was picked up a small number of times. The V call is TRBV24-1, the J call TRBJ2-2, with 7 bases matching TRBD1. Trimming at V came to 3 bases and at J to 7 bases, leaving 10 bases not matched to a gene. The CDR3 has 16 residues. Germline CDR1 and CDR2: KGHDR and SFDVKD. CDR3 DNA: TGTGCCACCAGTGATCCCACAGGGGATGTTAGCGGGGAGCTGTTTTTT. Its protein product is CATSDPTGDVSGELFF.

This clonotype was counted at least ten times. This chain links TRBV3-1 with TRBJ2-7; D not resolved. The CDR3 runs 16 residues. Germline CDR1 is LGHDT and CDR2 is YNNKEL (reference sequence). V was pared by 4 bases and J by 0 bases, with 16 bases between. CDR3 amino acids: CASSRVGPRSSYEQYF. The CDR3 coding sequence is TGTGCCAGCAGCCGTGTTGGTCCACGGAGCTCCTACGAGCAGTACTTC.

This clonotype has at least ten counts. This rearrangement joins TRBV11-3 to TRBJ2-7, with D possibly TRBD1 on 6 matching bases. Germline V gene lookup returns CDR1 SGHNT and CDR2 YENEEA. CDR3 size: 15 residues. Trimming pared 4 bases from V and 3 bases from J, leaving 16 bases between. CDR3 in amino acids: CASSSKYGTLYEQYF. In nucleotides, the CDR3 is TGTGCCAGCAGCTCTAAATATGGGACACTCTACGAGCAGTACTTC.

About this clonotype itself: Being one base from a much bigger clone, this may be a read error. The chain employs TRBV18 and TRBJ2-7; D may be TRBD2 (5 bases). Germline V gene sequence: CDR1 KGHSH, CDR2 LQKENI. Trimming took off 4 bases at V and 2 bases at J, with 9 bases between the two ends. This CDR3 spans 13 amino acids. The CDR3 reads CASSRAEAYEQYF. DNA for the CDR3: TGTGCCAGCTCACGAGCGGAAGCCTACGAGCAGTACTTC.

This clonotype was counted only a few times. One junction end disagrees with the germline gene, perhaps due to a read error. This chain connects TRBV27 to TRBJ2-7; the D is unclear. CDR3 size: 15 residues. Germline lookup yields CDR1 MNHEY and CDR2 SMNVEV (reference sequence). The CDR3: CASSFGANPSDEQYF. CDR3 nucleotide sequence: TGTGCCAGCAGTTTTGGCGCCAACCCCTCCGACGAGCAGTACTTC.

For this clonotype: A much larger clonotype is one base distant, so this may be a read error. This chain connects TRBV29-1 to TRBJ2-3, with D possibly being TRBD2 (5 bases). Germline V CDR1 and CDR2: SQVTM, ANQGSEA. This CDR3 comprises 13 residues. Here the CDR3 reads CSVELVPRDKQYF. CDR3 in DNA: TGCAGCGTTGAATTGGTCCCACGGGATAAGCAGTATTTT.

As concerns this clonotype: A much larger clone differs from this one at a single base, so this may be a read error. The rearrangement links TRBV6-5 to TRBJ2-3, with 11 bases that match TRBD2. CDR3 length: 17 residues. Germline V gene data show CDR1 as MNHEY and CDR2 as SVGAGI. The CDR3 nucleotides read TGTGCCAGCAGTTCCGGGACTAGCGGCCGAAGGACAGATGCGCAGTATTTT. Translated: CASSSGTSGRRTDAQYF.

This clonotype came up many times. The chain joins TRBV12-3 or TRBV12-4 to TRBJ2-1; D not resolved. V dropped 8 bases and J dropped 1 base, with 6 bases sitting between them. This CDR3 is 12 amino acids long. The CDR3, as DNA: TGTGCCAGCGGGAAGTCCTACAATGAGCAGTTCTTC. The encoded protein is CASGKSYNEQFF.

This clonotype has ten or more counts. CDR3 in DNA: TGCAGTGCCCTCAATCCTAGCGGCCCCCCGCGCACAGATACGCAGTATTTT. As protein: CSALNPSGPPRTDTQYF. V usage is TRBV20-1 and J usage is TRBJ2-3; TRBD2 matches at 7 bases. Germline CDR1 DFQATT, CDR2 SNEGSKA (reference sequence). V trimming: 6 bases; J trimming: 1 base; junction bases outside the gene matches: 16. The CDR3 extends over 17 amino acids.

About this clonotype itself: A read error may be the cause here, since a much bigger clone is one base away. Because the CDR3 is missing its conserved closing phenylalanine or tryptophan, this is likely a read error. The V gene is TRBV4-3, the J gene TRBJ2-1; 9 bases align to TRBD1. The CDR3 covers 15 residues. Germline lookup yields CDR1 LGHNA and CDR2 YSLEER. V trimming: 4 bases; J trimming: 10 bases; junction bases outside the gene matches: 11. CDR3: CASSLSGQGVFEQFL. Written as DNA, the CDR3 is TGCGCCAGCAGCCTCTCGGGACAGGGTGTCTTCGAGCAGTTCCTC.

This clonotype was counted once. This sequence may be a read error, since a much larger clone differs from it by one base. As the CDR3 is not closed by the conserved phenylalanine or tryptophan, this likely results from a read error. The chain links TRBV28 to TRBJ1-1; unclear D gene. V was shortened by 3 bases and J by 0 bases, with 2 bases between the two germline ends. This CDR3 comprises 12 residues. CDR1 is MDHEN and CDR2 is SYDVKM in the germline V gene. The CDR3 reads CASSFLNTEAFS. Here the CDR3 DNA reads TGTGCCAGCAGTTTTCTGAACACTGAAGCTTTCTCT.

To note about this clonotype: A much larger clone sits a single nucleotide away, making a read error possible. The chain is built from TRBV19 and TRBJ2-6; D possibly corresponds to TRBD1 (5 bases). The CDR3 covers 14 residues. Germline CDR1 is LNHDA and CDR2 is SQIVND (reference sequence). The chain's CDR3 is CASSTYSGANILTF. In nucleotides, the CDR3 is TGTGCCAGTAGTACTTACTCTGGGGCCAACATCCTGACTTTC. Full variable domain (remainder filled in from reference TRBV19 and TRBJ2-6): DGGITQSPKYLFRKEGQNVTLSCEQNLNHDAMYWYRQDPGQGLRLIYYSQIVNDFQKGDIAEGYSVSREKKESFPLTVTSAQKNPTAFYLCASSTYSGANILTFGAGSRLTVL.

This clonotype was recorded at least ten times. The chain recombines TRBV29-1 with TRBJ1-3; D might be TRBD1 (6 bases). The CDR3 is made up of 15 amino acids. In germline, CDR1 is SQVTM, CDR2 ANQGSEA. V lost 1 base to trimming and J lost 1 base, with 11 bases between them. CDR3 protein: CSVEGQGKSGNTIYF. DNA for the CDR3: TGCAGCGTTGAAGGCCAGGGGAAGTCTGGAAACACCATATATTTT. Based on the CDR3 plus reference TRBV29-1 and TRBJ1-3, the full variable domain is SAVISQKPSRDICQRGTSLTIQCQVDSQVTMMFWYRQQPGQSLTLIATANQGSEATYESGFVIDKFPISRPNLTFSTLTVSNMSPEDSSIYLCSVEGQGKSGNTIYFGEGSWLTVV.

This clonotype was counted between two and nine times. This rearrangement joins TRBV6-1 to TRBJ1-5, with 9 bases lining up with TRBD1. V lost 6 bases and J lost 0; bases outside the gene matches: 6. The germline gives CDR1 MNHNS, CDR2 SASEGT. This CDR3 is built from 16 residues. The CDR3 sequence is CASRDRGSYSNQPQHF. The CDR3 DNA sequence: TGTGCCAGCAGGGACAGGGGATCGTATAGCAATCAGCCCCAGCATTTT.

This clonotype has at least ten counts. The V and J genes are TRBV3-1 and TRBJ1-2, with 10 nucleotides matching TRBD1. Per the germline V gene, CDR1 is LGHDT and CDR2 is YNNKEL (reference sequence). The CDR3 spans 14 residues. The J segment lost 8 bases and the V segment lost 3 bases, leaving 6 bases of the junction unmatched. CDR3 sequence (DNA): TGTGCCAGCAGCCAGGCCGGGACAGGGGTCGGCTACACCTTC. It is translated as CASSQAGTGVGYTF.

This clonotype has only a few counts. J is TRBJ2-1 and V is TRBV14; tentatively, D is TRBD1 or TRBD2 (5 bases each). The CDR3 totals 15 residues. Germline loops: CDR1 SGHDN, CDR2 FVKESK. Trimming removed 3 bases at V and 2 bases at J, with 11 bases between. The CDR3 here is CASSQRDGAYNEQFF. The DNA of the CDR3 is TGTGCCAGCAGCCAGAGGGACGGCGCCTACAATGAGCAGTTCTTC.

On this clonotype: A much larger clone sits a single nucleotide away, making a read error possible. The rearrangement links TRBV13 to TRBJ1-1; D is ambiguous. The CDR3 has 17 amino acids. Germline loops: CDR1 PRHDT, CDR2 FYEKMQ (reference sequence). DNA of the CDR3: TGTGCCAGCGGCTTAGGTGCGGTCAGGCCCCCGAACACTGAAGCTTTCTTT. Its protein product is CASGLGAVRPPNTEAFF.

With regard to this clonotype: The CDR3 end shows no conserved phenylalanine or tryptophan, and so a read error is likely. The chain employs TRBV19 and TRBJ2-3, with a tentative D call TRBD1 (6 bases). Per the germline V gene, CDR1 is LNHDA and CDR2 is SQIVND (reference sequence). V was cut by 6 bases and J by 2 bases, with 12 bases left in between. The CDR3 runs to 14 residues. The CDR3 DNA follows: TGTGCCAGTAGGTTTACAGGGTACACAGATACGCAGTATTTA. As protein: CASRFTGYTDTQYL.

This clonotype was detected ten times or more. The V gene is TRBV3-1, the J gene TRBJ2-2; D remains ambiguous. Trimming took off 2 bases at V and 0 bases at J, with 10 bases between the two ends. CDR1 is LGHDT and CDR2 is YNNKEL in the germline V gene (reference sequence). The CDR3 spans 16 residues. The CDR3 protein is CASSQMARTNTGELFF. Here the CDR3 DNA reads TGTGCCAGCAGCCAAATGGCCAGGACGAACACCGGGGAGCTGTTTTTT.

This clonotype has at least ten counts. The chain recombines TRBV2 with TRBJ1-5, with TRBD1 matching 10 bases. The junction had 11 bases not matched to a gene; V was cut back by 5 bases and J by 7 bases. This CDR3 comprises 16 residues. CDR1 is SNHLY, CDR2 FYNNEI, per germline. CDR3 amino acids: CASSRPGQGLLQPQHF. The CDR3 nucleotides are TGTGCCAGCAGTCGGCCGGGACAGGGGTTGTTGCAGCCCCAGCATTTT. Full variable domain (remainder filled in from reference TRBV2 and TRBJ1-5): EPEVTQTPSHQVTQMGQEVILRCVPISNHLYFYWYRQILGQKVEFLVSFYNNEISEKSEIFDDQFSVERPDGSNFTLKIRSTKLEDSAMYFCASSRPGQGLLQPQHFGDGTRLSIL.

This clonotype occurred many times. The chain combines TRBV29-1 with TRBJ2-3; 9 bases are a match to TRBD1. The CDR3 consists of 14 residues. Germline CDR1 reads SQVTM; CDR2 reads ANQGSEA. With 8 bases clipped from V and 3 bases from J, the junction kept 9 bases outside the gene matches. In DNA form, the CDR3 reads TGCAGCCTTACAGGGACAGGGATGACAGATACGCAGTATTTT. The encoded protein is CSLTGTGMTDTQYF.

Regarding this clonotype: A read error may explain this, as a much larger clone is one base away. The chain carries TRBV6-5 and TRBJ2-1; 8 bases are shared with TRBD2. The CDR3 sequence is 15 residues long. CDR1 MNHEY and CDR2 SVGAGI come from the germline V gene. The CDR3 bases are TGTGCCAGCAGTTACTACTTAGCGGGGATGGATGAGCAGCTCTTC. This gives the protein CASSYYLAGMDEQLF.

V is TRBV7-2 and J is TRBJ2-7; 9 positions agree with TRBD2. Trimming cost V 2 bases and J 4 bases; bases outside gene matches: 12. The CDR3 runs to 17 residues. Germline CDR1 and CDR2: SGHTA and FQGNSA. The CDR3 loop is CASSLTRLRGGGYEQYF. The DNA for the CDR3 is TGTGCCAGCAGCTTAACCCGACTGCGCGGGGGGGGGTACGAGCAGTACTTC.

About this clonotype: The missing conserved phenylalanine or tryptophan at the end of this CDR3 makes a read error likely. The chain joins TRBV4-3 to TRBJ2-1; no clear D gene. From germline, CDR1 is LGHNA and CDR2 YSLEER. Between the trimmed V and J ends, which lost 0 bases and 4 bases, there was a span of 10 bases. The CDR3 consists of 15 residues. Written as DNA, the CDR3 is TGCGCCAGCAGCCAAGATGTTACTCTTTACAATGAGCAGTTCCTC. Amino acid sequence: CASSQDVTLYNEQFL.

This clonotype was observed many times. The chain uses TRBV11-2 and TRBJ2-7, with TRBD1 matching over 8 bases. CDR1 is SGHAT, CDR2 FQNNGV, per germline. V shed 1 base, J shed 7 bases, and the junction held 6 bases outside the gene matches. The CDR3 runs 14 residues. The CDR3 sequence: CASSLGQGAGEQYF. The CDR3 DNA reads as TGTGCCAGCAGCTTAGGTCAGGGGGCTGGTGAGCAGTACTTC.

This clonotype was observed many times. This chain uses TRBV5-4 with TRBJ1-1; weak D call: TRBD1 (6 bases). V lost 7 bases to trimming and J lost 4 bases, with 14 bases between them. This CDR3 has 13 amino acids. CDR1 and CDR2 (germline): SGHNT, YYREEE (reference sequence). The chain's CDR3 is CASRSAGVTEAFF. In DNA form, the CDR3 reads TGTGCCAGCCGATCAGCAGGGGTCACTGAAGCTTTCTTT.

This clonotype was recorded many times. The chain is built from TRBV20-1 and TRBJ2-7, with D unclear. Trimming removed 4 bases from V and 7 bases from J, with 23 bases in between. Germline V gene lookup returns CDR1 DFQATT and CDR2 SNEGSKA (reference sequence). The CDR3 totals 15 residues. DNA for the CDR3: TGCAGTGCTACGCCTCTTCGTGGCCCGGGTTTGGAGCAGTACTTC. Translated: CSATPLRGPGLEQYF.

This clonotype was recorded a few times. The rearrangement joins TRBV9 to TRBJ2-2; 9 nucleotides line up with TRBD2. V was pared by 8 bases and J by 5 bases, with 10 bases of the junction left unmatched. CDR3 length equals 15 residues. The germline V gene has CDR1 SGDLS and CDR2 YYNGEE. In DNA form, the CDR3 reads TGTGCCAGTAGCTTTTTGAGCGGGGGGACCGGGGAGCTGTTTTTT. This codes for CASSFLSGGTGELFF.

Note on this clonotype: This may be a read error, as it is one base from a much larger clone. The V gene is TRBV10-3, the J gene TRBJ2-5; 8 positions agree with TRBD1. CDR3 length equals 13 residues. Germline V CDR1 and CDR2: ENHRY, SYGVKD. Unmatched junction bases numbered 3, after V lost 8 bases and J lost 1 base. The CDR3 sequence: CAIGGQAQETQYF. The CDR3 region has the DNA TGTGCCATCGGGGGACAGGCCCAAGAGACCCAGTACTTC.

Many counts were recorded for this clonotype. As DNA, the CDR3 is TGTGCCAGCAGCTTAGGAGTGGGGACAGGGTCTGGAAACACCATATATTTT. This encodes CASSLGVGTGSGNTIYF. The rearrangement joins TRBV7-6 to TRBJ1-3; 9 bases line up with TRBD1. Germline lookup yields CDR1 SGHVS and CDR2 FNYEAQ. Trimming at V came to 1 base and at J to 1 base, leaving 5 bases not matched to a gene. This CDR3 spans 17 amino acids.

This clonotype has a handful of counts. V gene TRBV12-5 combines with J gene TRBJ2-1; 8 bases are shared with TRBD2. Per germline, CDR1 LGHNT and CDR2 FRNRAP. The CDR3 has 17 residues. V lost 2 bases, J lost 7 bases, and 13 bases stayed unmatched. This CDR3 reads CASGLSPGGGLPNEQFF. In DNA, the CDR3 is TGTGCTAGTGGTTTGTCCCCGGGGGGGGGCCTTCCAAATGAGCAGTTCTTC. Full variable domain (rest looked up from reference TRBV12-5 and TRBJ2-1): DARVTQTPRHKVTEMGQEVTMRCQPILGHNTVFWYRQTMMQGLELLAYFRNRAPLDDSGMPKDRFSAEMPDATLATLKIQPSEPRDSAVYFCASGLSPGGGLPNEQFFGPGTRLTVL.